This TCR beta chain was sequenced for a study of patients and donors after allogeneic stem cell transplantation. CDR1 and CDR2 (germline): SGHDN, FVKESK. Trimming removed 2 bases at V and 0 bases at J, with 14 bases between. The CDR3 is made up of 17 amino acids. TCRdb re-derived calls from the RT-PCR reads in MiXCR, one entry per CDR3 protein. The sample lists fewer than 200,000 distinct CDR3 sequences, 25% to 35% occurring once. The sequencing sample was made of blood, either unsorted or a sorted T cell fraction (not recorded which). This rearrangement joins TRBV14 to TRBJ2-1; D is undetermined. This TCR was sampled from a human donor who was either an allogeneic HSCT recipient or a stem cell or donor lymphocyte infusion donor (not recorded which). It is not recorded whose cells these are; they may come from a transplant donor. Written as DNA, the CDR3 is TGTGCCAGCAGCCAAAGGCGAGCATCTAGCTCCTACAATGAGCAGTTCTTC. Protein product: CASSQRRASSSYNEQFF.